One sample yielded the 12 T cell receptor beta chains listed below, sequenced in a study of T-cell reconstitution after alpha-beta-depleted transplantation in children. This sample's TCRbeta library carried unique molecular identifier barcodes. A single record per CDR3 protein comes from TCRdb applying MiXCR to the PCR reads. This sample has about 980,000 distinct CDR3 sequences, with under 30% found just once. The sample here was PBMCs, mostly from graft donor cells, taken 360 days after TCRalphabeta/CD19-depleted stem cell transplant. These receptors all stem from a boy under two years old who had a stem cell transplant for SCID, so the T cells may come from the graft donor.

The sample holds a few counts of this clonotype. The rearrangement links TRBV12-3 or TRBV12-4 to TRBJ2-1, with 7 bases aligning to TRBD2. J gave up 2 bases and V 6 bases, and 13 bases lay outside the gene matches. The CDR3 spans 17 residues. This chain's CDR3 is CASRGGAIRGTYNEQFF. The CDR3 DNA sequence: TGTGCCAGCAGGGGAGGGGCAATACGGGGGACCTACAATGAGCAGTTCTTC.

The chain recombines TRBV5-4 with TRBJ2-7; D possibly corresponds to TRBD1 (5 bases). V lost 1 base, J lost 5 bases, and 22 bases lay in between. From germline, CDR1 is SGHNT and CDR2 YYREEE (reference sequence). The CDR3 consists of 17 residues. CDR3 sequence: CASSLSAGPRAGHEQYF. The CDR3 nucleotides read TGTGCCAGCAGCTTGTCGGCAGGGCCCCGCGCAGGACACGAGCAGTACTTC.

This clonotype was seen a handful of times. The CDR3 here is CSAPGVPIANYGYTF. The CDR3 DNA follows: TGCAGTGCTCCAGGAGTTCCTATAGCTAACTATGGCTACACCTTC. The rearrangement links TRBV20-1 to TRBJ1-2; D remains unclear. The V end lost 5 bases, the J end lost 0 bases, and 16 bases lay between the germline ends. Germline CDR1 reads DFQATT; CDR2 reads SNEGSKA (reference sequence). CDR3 size: 15 residues.

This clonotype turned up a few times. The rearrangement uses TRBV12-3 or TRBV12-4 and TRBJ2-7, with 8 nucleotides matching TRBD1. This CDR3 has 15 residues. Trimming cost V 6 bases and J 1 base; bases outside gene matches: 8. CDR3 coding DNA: TGTGCCAGCAGCTCGGACAGGGACAGGTCCTACGAGCAGTACTTC. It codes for CASSSDRDRSYEQYF.

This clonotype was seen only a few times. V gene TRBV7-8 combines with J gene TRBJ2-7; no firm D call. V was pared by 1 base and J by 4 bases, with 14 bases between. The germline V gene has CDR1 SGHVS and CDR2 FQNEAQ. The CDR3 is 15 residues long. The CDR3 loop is CASSLGRVTDYEQYF. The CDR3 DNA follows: TGTGCCAGCAGCTTAGGCCGGGTTACTGATTACGAGCAGTACTTC. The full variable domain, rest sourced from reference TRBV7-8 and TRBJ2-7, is GAGVSQSPRYKVAKRGQDVALRCDPISGHVSLFWYQQALGQGPEFLTYFQNEAQLDKSGLPSDRFFAERPEGSVSTLKIQRTQQEDSAVYLCASSLGRVTDYEQYFGPGTRLTVT.

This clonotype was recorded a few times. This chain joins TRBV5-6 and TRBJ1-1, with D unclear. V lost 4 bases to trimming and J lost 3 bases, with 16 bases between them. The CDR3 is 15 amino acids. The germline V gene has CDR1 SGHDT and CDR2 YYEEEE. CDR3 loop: CASSGISQDDTEAFF. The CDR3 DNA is TGTGCCAGCAGCGGGATAAGCCAGGACGACACTGAAGCTTTCTTT.

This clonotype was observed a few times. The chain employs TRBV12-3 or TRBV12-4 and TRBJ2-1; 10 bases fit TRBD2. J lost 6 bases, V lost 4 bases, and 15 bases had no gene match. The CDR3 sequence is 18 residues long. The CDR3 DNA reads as TGTGCCAGCAGTTCCACCGTCCCACTAGCGGGGTCCGCCAATGAGCAGTTCTTC. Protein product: CASSSTVPLAGSANEQFF.

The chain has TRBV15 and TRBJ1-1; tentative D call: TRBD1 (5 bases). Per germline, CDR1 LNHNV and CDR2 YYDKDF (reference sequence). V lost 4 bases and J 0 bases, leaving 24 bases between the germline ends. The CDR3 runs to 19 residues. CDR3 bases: TGTGCCACCAGCAACTGTCCTAGGTCAGGGTTGCGGGTGAACACTGAAGCTTTCTTT. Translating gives CATSNCPRSGLRVNTEAFF.

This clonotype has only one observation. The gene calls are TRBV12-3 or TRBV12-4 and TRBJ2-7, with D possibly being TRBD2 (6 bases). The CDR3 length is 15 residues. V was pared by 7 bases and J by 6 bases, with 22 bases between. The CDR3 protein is CASTTLAELFVEQYF. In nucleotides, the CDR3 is TGTGCCAGCACCACACTAGCTGAACTGTTCGTCGAGCAGTACTTC.

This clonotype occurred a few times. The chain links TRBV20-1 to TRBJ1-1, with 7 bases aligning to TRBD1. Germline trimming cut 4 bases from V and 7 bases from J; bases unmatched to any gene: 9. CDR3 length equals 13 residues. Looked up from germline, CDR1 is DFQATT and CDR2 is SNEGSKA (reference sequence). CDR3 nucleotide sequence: TGCAGTGCTATATCCGGGACAGCTTTTGAAGCTTTCTTT. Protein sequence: CSAISGTAFEAFF.

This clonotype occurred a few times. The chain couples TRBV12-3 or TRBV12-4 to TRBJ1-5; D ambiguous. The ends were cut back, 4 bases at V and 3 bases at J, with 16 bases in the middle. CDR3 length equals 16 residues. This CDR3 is CASSSDRTSFNQPQHF. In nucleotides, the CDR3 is TGTGCCAGCAGTTCGGACCGGACCTCTTTCAATCAGCCCCAGCATTTT.

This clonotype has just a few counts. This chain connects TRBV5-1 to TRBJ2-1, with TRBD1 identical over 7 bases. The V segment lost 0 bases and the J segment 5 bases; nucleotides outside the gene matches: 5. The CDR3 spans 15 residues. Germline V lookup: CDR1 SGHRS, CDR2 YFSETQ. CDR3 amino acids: CASSLVGGQNNEQFF. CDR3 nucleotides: TGCGCCAGCAGCTTGGTAGGGGGACAGAACAATGAGCAGTTCTTC.